This TCR beta chain stems from a study of blood T cell repertoires in COVID-19. Looked up from germline, CDR1 is SNHLY and CDR2 is FYNNEI. This CDR3 comprises 13 residues. J lost 7 bases, V lost 7 bases, and 8 bases had no gene match. Assay: immunoSEQ multiplex PCR; the TCRdb copy retains only in-frame clones and omits some. Of a few hundred thousand clones listed, more than 85% were seen once; the top ten hold roughly 1%. Sample: PBMCs or T cells enriched from blood (not recorded which). The rearrangement joins TRBV2 to TRBJ1-2; 8 bases agree with TRBD1. The receptor comes from a woman in her twenties or thirties who had recovered from COVID-19. The CDR3 DNA is TGTGCCAGCACGAAAGGACAGGGCGCTGGCTACACCTTC. Amino acid sequence: CASTKGQGAGYTF.